The 7 T cell receptor beta chains listed next were all sequenced from one sample in a study of blood T cell repertoires in COVID-19. Data came from immunoSEQ multiplex PCR; TCRdb stores just in-frame clones and leaves some out. The table records 95,000 to 150,000 clones, over 75% of them present only once. The specimen sequenced was peripheral blood. These receptors were taken from a man of 80 years or more with active or convalescent COVID-19.

This clone was recorded once. The chain uses TRBV30 and TRBJ1-2; 8 bases match TRBD1. Germline lookup yields CDR1 GTSNPN and CDR2 SVGIG (reference sequence). J gave up 5 bases and V 2 bases, and 7 bases lay outside the gene matches. CDR3 length: 14 amino acids. CDR3 in DNA: TGTGCCTGGAGTCCCGGACAGGGCGCATATGGCTACACCTTC. Translation gives CAWSPGQGAYGYTF.

This clone appeared a few times. CDR3 sequence (DNA): TGTGCCAGCCGCCTCACTGACGGGACTGAAGCTTTCTTT. Translation gives CASRLTDGTEAFF. This chain joins TRBV5-5 and TRBJ1-1; D is ambiguous. V was cut by 7 bases and J by 5 bases, with 15 bases left in between. The CDR3 spans 13 residues. Germline CDR1 is SGHKS and CDR2 is YYEKEE (reference sequence).

This chain connects TRBV7-2 to TRBJ2-1, with no clear D. Trimming pared 4 bases from V and 6 bases from J, leaving 16 bases between. This CDR3 is built from 15 residues. Germline CDR1 and CDR2: SGHTA and FQGNSA. In nucleotides, the CDR3 is TGTGCCAGCAGCTCGTATGGCATCCGCGGCAATGAGCAGTTCTTC. It codes for CASSSYGIRGNEQFF.

The chain employs TRBV12-3 or TRBV12-4 and TRBJ2-5, with 9 bases that match TRBD1. The CDR3 is 13 amino acids. CDR3 DNA: TGTGCGAGTAACAGGGGGCGCGGAGAGACCCAGTACTTC. Residues: CASNRGRGETQYF.

The V gene is TRBV6-2 or TRBV6-3, the J gene TRBJ1-5; D gene uncertain. Germline values: CDR1 MNHEY, CDR2 SVGEGT. The V end was cut by 3 bases, the J end by 7 bases, with 19 bases between. This CDR3 region has 16 residues. CDR3 coding DNA: TGTGCCAGCAGTTATCACCACCCCTCGGGAAACCAGCCCCAGCATTTT. It encodes CASSYHHPSGNQPQHF.

This clone was counted between two and nine times. The chain is built from TRBV10-1 and TRBJ2-7; 7 positions match TRBD1. Looked up from germline, CDR1 is WNHNN and CDR2 is SYGVQD (reference sequence). This CDR3 has 15 residues. Losses at the gene ends were 6 bases for V and 5 bases for J; bases not matched to a gene: 13. The CDR3 nucleotides are TGCGCCAGCAGGGGACCACAGGGGTTCGTCCACGAGCAGTACTTC. This sequence encodes CASRGPQGFVHEQYF.

CDR3 residues: CASSLGAKETQYF. The DNA of the CDR3 is TGTGCCAGCAGCTTAGGGGCTAAAGAGACCCAGTACTTC. This chain uses TRBV7-8 with TRBJ2-5; D remains unclear. V lost 1 base and J lost 3, with 6 bases in between. The length of the CDR3 is 13 residues. Germline CDR1 SGHVS, CDR2 FQNEAQ.